This paragraph covers one TCR beta chain sequence. This specimen comes from a study of T cell changes during pregnancy in multiple sclerosis. Sequenced by immunoSEQ multiplex PCR; TCRdb stores in-frame clones only, minus some. The table has tens of thousands of clones, about 92% seen once. The ends were cut back, 6 bases at V and 0 bases at J, with 11 bases in the middle. Germline CDR1 is SQVTM and CDR2 is ANQGSEA. This CDR3 region has 13 residues. The sequencing here drew on peripheral blood, taken in the third trimester of pregnancy. V and J are TRBV29-1 and TRBJ1-1; D perhaps matches TRBD1 (6 bases). The sequence came from a female donor in good health, enrolled as a control in a pregnancy study. The CDR3 region is CSVPRDMNTEAFF. The CDR3 bases are TGCAGCGTACCCAGGGACATGAACACTGAAGCTTTCTTT.